One sample yielded the 10 T cell receptor beta chains listed below, sequenced in a study of tumor-infiltrating lymphocytes in oesophageal squamous cell carcinoma. TCRdb fed the PCR reads into MiXCR, producing one record per CDR3 protein. This sample has over 10,000 distinct CDR3 sequences, with under 60% found just once. Sequencing input: blood. Receptors were obtained from a female donor with esophageal squamous cell carcinoma.

This clonotype has only a few counts. The chain links TRBV6-5 to TRBJ2-1; D gene unclear. Germline CDR1 reads MNHEY; CDR2 reads SVGAGI. This CDR3 contains 14 residues. Trimming pared 4 bases from V and 7 bases from J, leaving 14 bases between. The CDR3 region has the DNA TGTGCCAGCAGTTCCTCAGACTGGCCAAATGAGCAGTTCTTC. This sequence encodes CASSSSDWPNEQFF.

The chain has TRBV11-3 and TRBJ2-5; D may be TRBD1 or TRBD2 (5 bases each). CDR3 length: 15 amino acids. V lost 1 base, J lost 2 bases, and 11 bases lay in between. Germline CDR1 and CDR2: SGHNT and YENEEA. The CDR3 sequence: CASSLVGGPQETQYF. The CDR3 DNA reads TGTGCCAGCAGCTTAGTTGGGGGACCTCAAGAGACCCAGTACTTC. Full variable domain (outside the CDR3, taken from reference TRBV11-3 and TRBJ2-5): EAGVVQSPRYKIIEKKQPVAFWCNPISGHNTLYWYLQNLGQGPELLIRYENEEAVDDSQLPKDRFSAERLKGVDSTLKIQPAELGDSAVYLCASSLVGGPQETQYFGPGTRLLVL.

This chain uses TRBV27 with TRBJ2-5; unclear D gene. This CDR3 comprises 12 residues. The V gene's germline CDR1 is MNHEY and CDR2 SMNVEV (reference sequence). V dropped 6 bases and J dropped 5 bases, with 10 bases sitting between them. CDR3 DNA sequence: TGTGCCAGCAGGACGAGTGCGGAGACCCAGTACTTC. It encodes CASRTSAETQYF.

The chain uses TRBV7-2 and TRBJ1-2; D possibly corresponds to TRBD1 (6 bases). V gave up 2 bases and J gave up 0 bases, with 10 bases separating them. Per the germline V gene, CDR1 is SGHTA and CDR2 is FQGNSA. The CDR3 is 15 residues long. CDR3 sequence reads: CASSLQGLSNYGYTF. The CDR3 region has the DNA TGTGCCAGCAGCTTACAGGGGCTTTCTAACTATGGCTACACCTTC.

V usage is TRBV7-3 and J usage is TRBJ2-4, with a tentative D call TRBD1 (5 bases). CDR3 size: 15 residues. Germline V lookup: CDR1 SGHTA, CDR2 FQGTGA. V dropped 3 bases and J dropped 13 bases, with 22 bases sitting between them. CDR3 region: CASSLGPAAYNEQYF. The CDR3 DNA reads as TGTGCCAGCAGCTTGGGGCCTGCGGCCTACAATGAGCAGTACTTC.

For this clonotype: Relative to the germline gene, one junction end is altered; a read error may explain this. V is TRBV7-8 and J is TRBJ2-1; D gene ambiguous. The CDR3 loop spans 9 amino acids. Germline-derived CDR1 and CDR2 are SGHVS and FQNEAQ. CDR3 sequence: CASSPRMYF. The DNA of the CDR3 is TGTGCCAGCAGCCCCCGGATGTACTTC.

This clonotype has more than one count but fewer than ten. The V gene is TRBV7-2, the J gene TRBJ2-1, with 10 positions matching TRBD2. The CDR3 loop spans 18 amino acids. V was clipped by 5 bases and J by 8 bases; unmatched bases: 18. Germline loops: CDR1 SGHTA, CDR2 FQGNSA. The CDR3 is CASSLTGLAASGSHEQFF. The CDR3 nucleotides are TGTGCCAGCAGCCTTACAGGATTGGCGGCTAGCGGGAGCCATGAGCAGTTCTTC.

The chain recombines TRBV28 with TRBJ2-1, with a tentative D call TRBD1 (7 bases). Gene TRBJ2-7 matches the end of the DNA better, so the J call may be wrong. The CDR3 covers 13 residues. The germline CDR1 and CDR2 sequences are MDHEN and SYDVKM. The CDR3 DNA follows: TGTGCCAGCAGCCGGAGGGGGCGCGTCGAGCAGTACTTC. Translation gives CASSRRGRVEQYF.

As for this clonotype: No conserved phenylalanine or tryptophan is present at the end of the CDR3, so a read error is the likely explanation. It is unclear where the CDR3 begins or ends on the DNA, so no DNA is shown, and the CDR3 is as TCRdb lists it. The chain couples TRBV27 to TRBJ2-3; the table's D call of TRBD2 was not tested on the DNA. CDR1 and CDR2 (germline): MNHEY, SMNVEV (reference sequence). The CDR3 is made up of 8 amino acids, end residues included. CDR3 loop: CASRGPSG.

By frequency in the sample, this clonotype is medium-sized (0.01 to 0.1%). The chain links TRBV24-1 to TRBJ2-7, with unresolved D. The CDR3 contains 12 residues. Germline assignment: CDR1 KGHDR and CDR2 SFDVKD. Trimming cost V 3 bases and J 4 bases, with 6 bases left between them. CDR3 protein: CATSDASYEQYF. The CDR3 DNA is TGTGCCACCAGTGATGCCTCATACGAGCAGTACTTC.